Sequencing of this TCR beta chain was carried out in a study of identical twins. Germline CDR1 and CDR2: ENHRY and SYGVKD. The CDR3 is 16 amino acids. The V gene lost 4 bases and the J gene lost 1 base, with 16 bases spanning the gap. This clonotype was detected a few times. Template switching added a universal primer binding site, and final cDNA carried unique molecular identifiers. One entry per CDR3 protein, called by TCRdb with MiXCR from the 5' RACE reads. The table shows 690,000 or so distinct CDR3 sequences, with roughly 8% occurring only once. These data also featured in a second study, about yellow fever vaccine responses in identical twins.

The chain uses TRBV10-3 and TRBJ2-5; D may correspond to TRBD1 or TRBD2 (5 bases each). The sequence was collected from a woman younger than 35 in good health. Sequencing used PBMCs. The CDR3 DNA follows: TGTGCCATCAGTGGGGTTTCCCATGGGGGCCAAGAGACCCAGTACTTC. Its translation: CAISGVSHGGQETQYF.